The 24 T cell receptor beta chains presented below share a single source sample, sequenced in a study of regulatory T cells in long-lasting Graves disease. Time point meaning: persistent/refractory GD, antithyroid drugs over 5 years with positive TRAb. Researchers made the TCR library from RNA that was extracted from PBMCs. Building the TCR beta libraries relied on iRepertoire HTBI primers, and CDR3 regions underwent Arm-PCR. TCRdb re-called the multiplex PCR reads through MiXCR, storing one row per CDR3 protein. The sample lists about 300,000 distinct CDR3 sequences; roughly a fifth were seen once. This sample comprised peripheral blood mononuclear cells (PBMCs), obtained when the disease was refractory, from a patient treated with antithyroid drugs. Source of these receptors: a female donor with Graves disease.

This rearrangement joins TRBV5-5 to TRBJ2-5; 9 bases match TRBD2. CDR3 length equals 18 residues. The trim removed 4 bases at V and 5 bases at J, leaving 18 bases unmatched. The germline V gene encodes CDR1 SGHKS and CDR2 YYEKEE (reference sequence). The CDR3 region is CASSPVLAGAAVGETQYF. As DNA, the CDR3 is TGTGCCAGCAGCCCTGTTTTAGCGGGAGCCGCCGTCGGGGAGACCCAGTACTTC.

This chain uses TRBV12-3 or TRBV12-4 with TRBJ2-2; D gene uncertain. This CDR3 has 13 residues. The V end lost 6 bases, the J end lost 5 bases, and 10 bases lay between the germline ends. CDR3 nucleotides: TGTGCCAGCAGCGACCCATTTACCGGGGAGCTGTTTTTT. Its protein is CASSDPFTGELFF.

The table lists this clonotype with many counts. The chain couples TRBV11-2 to TRBJ2-4; no clear D gene. Trimming removed 0 bases at V and 9 bases at J, with 12 bases between. Germline V lookup: CDR1 SGHAT, CDR2 FQNNGV. This CDR3 region has 14 residues. The CDR3 reads CASSLDQIMGIQYF. DNA for the CDR3: TGTGCCAGCAGCTTAGATCAGATTATGGGCATTCAGTACTTC.

This clonotype was seen ten or more times. The chain links TRBV2 to TRBJ1-5; the D is unclear. Trimming left V 0 bases short and J 0 bases short, with 9 bases between. Germline V CDR1 and CDR2: SNHLY, FYNNEI. This CDR3 comprises 16 residues. The CDR3 DNA follows: TGTGCCAGCAGTGAAGCAGGAGGGTATAGCAATCAGCCCCAGCATTTT. Translated: CASSEAGGYSNQPQHF.

This clonotype has at least ten counts. V and J are TRBV28 and TRBJ1-1; D possibly corresponds to TRBD1 (5 bases). Germline V gene data show CDR1 as MDHEN and CDR2 as SYDVKM. Trimming cost V 6 bases and J 4 bases, with 18 bases left between them. The CDR3 covers 15 residues. The DNA of the CDR3 is TGTGCCAGCAGACCTTCTGGGGGACTATTCACTGAAGCTTTCTTT. This sequence encodes CASRPSGGLFTEAFF. Together with reference TRBV28 and TRBJ1-1, the CDR3 gives the full variable domain: DVKVTQSSRYLVKRTGEKVFLECVQDMDHENMFWYRQDPGLGLRLIYFSYDVKMKEKGDIPEGYSVSREKKERFSLILESASTNQTSMYLCASRPSGGLFTEAFFGQGTRLTVV.

This clonotype has more than one count but fewer than ten. V usage is TRBV18 and J usage is TRBJ2-2; possible D gene TRBD1, 6 bases. CDR1 and CDR2 from the germline V gene are KGHSH and LQKENI. This CDR3 is built from 16 residues. Trimming cost V 1 base and J 0 bases, with 9 bases left between them. CDR3 sequence (DNA): TGTGCCAGCTCACCACGGACAGACGCGAACACCGGGGAGCTGTTTTTT. Amino acids: CASSPRTDANTGELFF.

As concerns this clonotype: A much larger clone differs by one base, so this may be a read error. CDR3 residues: CATRGATGTGGAYEQFF. CDR3 DNA sequence: TGTGCCACCAGGGGTGCGACAGGGACAGGGGGAGCCTACGAGCAGTTCTTC. V and J are TRBV28 and TRBJ2-1; 11 positions match TRBD1. V was clipped by 10 bases and J by 10 bases; unmatched bases: 21. The CDR3 consists of 17 residues. Germline lookup yields CDR1 MDHEN and CDR2 SYDVKM. The variable domain in full, with the rest retrieved from reference TRBV28 and TRBJ2-1, is DVKVTQSSRYLVKRTGEKVFLECVQDMDHENMFWYRQDPGLGLRLIYFSYDVKMKEKGDIPEGYSVSREKKERFSLILESASTNQTSMYLCATRGATGTGGAYEQFFGPGTRLTVL.

This clonotype showed up just a few times. It may be a read error: a sequence one base away is much more abundant. This chain joins TRBV28 and TRBJ2-7; TRBD1 agrees at 11 bases. Germline CDR1 MDHEN, CDR2 SYDVKM. The CDR3 contains 16 residues. CDR3 in amino acids: CASSPGTGGFSYEQCF. The CDR3 nucleotides are TGTGCCAGCAGTCCCGGGACAGGGGGATTTTCCTACGAGCAGTGCTTC.

This clonotype was counted at least ten times. The gene calls are TRBV11-2 and TRBJ1-2; the D gene is possibly TRBD1 (6 bases). This CDR3 comprises 15 residues. CDR1 and CDR2 (germline): SGHAT, FQNNGV. The CDR3 nucleotides read TGTGCAATAAGCGTGGGGGCAGGGCTAAACTATGGCTACACCTTC. Protein sequence: CAISVGAGLNYGYTF.

This clonotype was seen ten or more times. Written as DNA, the CDR3 is TGTGCCACCAGCGTCCGGATGAGCGGAGAGACCCAGTACTTC. Translating it yields CATSVRMSGETQYF. The chain recombines TRBV15 with TRBJ2-5; D is possibly TRBD2 (5 bases). CDR1 and CDR2 (germline): LNHNV, YYDKDF (reference sequence). The V end was cut by 5 bases, the J end by 4 bases, with 14 bases between. CDR3 length: 14 amino acids.

This chain joins TRBV27 and TRBJ2-5, with TRBD2 matching 7 bases. With 6 bases clipped from V and 1 base from J, the junction kept 5 bases outside the gene matches. CDR1 MNHEY and CDR2 SMNVEV come from the germline V gene (reference sequence). This CDR3 spans 14 amino acids. In DNA, the CDR3 is TGTGCCAGCAGCCATGAGCGGGGCCAAGAGACCCAGTACTTC. Protein sequence: CASSHERGQETQYF.

This clonotype occurred many times. CDR3 sequence reads: CASSLSTGEPSYEQYF. The CDR3 bases are TGTGCCAGCAGCCTATCGACAGGGGAGCCCTCCTACGAGCAGTACTTC. This chain connects TRBV28 to TRBJ2-7; 8 nucleotides align to TRBD1. CDR1 and CDR2 (germline): MDHEN, SYDVKM. The CDR3 length is 16 residues. With V trimmed by 6 bases and J by 0 bases, 10 bases remained unmatched.

This clonotype was seen many times. The V call is TRBV27, the J call TRBJ2-7; no reliable D call. V was cut by 3 bases and J by 1 base, with 7 bases left in between. The CDR3 is 13 residues long. Germline V gives CDR1 MNHEY, CDR2 SMNVEV (reference sequence). The CDR3: CASSFGRSYEQYF. CDR3 DNA sequence: TGTGCCAGCAGTTTCGGGCGTTCCTACGAGCAGTACTTC.

The chain combines TRBV4-3 with TRBJ2-7; tentative D call: TRBD1 (6 bases). The V gene's germline CDR1 is LGHNA and CDR2 YSLEER. Trimming took off 4 bases at V and 3 bases at J, with 10 bases between the two ends. The CDR3 totals 13 residues. The CDR3 reads CASSRGQNYEQYF. CDR3 coding DNA: TGCGCCAGCAGCCGGGGACAAAACTACGAGCAGTACTTC.

A remark on this clonotype: A much larger clone is a single base away; this may be a read error. The rearrangement joins TRBV9 to TRBJ2-6, with TRBD1 matching over 12 bases. CDR3 length: 17 amino acids. Germline CDR1 SGDLS, CDR2 YYNGEE. The ends lost 4 bases at V and 2 bases at J; junction bases unmatched: 4. The CDR3 DNA reads as TGTGCCAGCAGCCGGGACAGGGGGCAAGCTGGGGCCAACGTCCTGACTTTC. This encodes CASSRDRGQAGANVLTF. Using reference TRBV9 and TRBJ2-6 for the parts outside the CDR3, the full variable domain is DSGVTQTPKHLITATGQRVTLRCSPRSGDLSVYWYQQSLDQGLQFLIQYYNGEERAKGNILERFSAQQFPDLHSELNLSSLELGDSALYFCASSRDRGQAGANVLTFGAGSRLTVL.

This clonotype showed up many times. The V and J genes are TRBV20-1 and TRBJ2-5, with D possibly matching TRBD1 (5 bases). The CDR3 runs to 14 residues. V dropped 1 base and J dropped 3 bases, with 12 bases sitting between them. Germline CDR1 DFQATT, CDR2 SNEGSKA (reference sequence). The CDR3 bases are TGCAGTGCTAGAGGTTTCGGCAGGGAAGAGACCCAGTACTTC. Translated: CSARGFGREETQYF.

This sequence joins TRBV28 and TRBJ2-1, with D perhaps matching TRBD2 (6 bases). The CDR3 sequence is 15 residues long. Germline V gene lookup returns CDR1 MDHEN and CDR2 SYDVKM. Trimming took 5 bases from V and 4 from J, leaving 15 bases between them. The CDR3 protein is CASSKYSGPYNEQFF. As DNA, the CDR3 is TGTGCCAGCAGTAAATATAGCGGCCCTTACAATGAGCAGTTCTTC. The variable domain in full, completed from reference TRBV28 and TRBJ2-1, reads DVKVTQSSRYLVKRTGEKVFLECVQDMDHENMFWYRQDPGLGLRLIYFSYDVKMKEKGDIPEGYSVSREKKERFSLILESASTNQTSMYLCASSKYSGPYNEQFFGPGTRLTVL.

The chain is built from TRBV7-9 and TRBJ1-1; 7 nucleotides line up with TRBD1. Germline trimming cut 2 bases from V and 3 bases from J; bases unmatched to any gene: 3. The CDR3 runs 14 residues. Germline V gives CDR1 SEHNR, CDR2 FQNEAQ (reference sequence). The DNA of the CDR3 is TGTGCCAGCAGCTTAAACCAGGGGGACACTGAAGCTTTCTTT. This translates into CASSLNQGDTEAFF.

The V and J genes are TRBV4-2 and TRBJ2-5; 9 bases align to TRBD1. With 4 bases clipped from V and 4 bases from J, the junction kept 10 bases outside the gene matches. Germline V CDR1 and CDR2: LGHNA, YNFKEQ. The CDR3 totals 16 residues. The DNA for the CDR3 is TGTGCCAGCAGCCCCCTCGGAACAGGGGGCGCAGAGACCCAGTACTTC. It translates to CASSPLGTGGAETQYF.

This clonotype has just a few counts. The CDR3 DNA reads TGTGCCAGCAGATCCACCACAGGGATCGCTGAAGCTTTCTTT. Its protein is CASRSTTGIAEAFF. The V gene is TRBV6-1, the J gene TRBJ1-1; maybe TRBD1 (6 bases). This CDR3 contains 14 residues. The V end lost 6 bases, the J end lost 6 bases, and 17 bases lay between the germline ends. Germline-derived CDR1 and CDR2 are MNHNS and SASEGT.

This clonotype occurred many times. This rearrangement joins TRBV20-1 to TRBJ2-5, with a possible D match to TRBD2 (6 bases). This CDR3 region has 12 residues. V lost 6 bases to trimming and J lost 6 bases, with 14 bases between them. Germline V gives CDR1 DFQATT, CDR2 SNEGSKA (reference sequence). CDR3 bases: TGCAGTGCGGACTACCTGAGGAAGACCCAGTACTTC. Translating it yields CSADYLRKTQYF.

This clonotype was picked up a small number of times. V gene TRBV6-1 combines with J gene TRBJ1-2, with a possible D match to TRBD1 (6 bases). The V end was cut by 4 bases, the J end by 8 bases, with 20 bases between. CDR3 length: 15 residues. Germline CDR1 is MNHNS and CDR2 is SASEGT. The CDR3 DNA reads as TGTGCCAGCAGTGTCGACAGGTCCGGGGGGCTCGGCTACACCTTC. Residues: CASSVDRSGGLGYTF.

This clonotype showed up many times. The V call is TRBV11-2, the J call TRBJ2-5, with D unresolved. With 3 bases removed from V and 2 bases from J, the gap between germline ends came to 10 bases. This CDR3 contains 14 residues. Per the germline V gene, CDR1 is SGHAT and CDR2 is FQNNGV. CDR3 region: CASSFWNNQETQYF. The CDR3 DNA sequence: TGTGCCAGCAGCTTCTGGAATAATCAAGAGACCCAGTACTTC. Combining the CDR3 with reference TRBV11-2 and TRBJ2-5 gives the whole variable domain EAGVAQSPRYKIIEKRQSVAFWCNPISGHATLYWYQQILGQGPKLLIQFQNNGVVDDSQLPKDRFSAERLKGVDSTLKIQPAKLEDSAVYLCASSFWNNQETQYFGPGTRLLVL.

This clonotype was detected ten times or more. The chain uses TRBV27 and TRBJ1-4; D call uncertain. The CDR3 has 15 residues. Trimming pared 2 bases from V and 0 bases from J, leaving 7 bases between. Germline-derived CDR1 and CDR2 are MNHEY and SMNVEV (reference sequence). As DNA, the CDR3 is TGTGCCAGCAGTTTAATTAGGGCAACTAATGAAAAACTGTTTTTT. Protein: CASSLIRATNEKLFF.